Below, 19 T cell receptor beta chains from the same sample are listed, as sequenced in a study of radiotherapy plus CTLA-4 blockade in lung cancer. Repertoires were generated with immunoSEQ multiplex PCR, while TCRdb's copy carries only in-frame clones and drops some. The sample includes about 78,000 clones, roughly 86% of them seen just once. The sequenced sample was peripheral blood, obtained from a patient treated with radiotherapy plus ipilimumab. These receptors originate from a human donor with non-small cell lung cancer who had a partial response to radiotherapy plus ipilimumab.

In its sample, this clone was seen a few times. The rearrangement uses TRBV19 and TRBJ1-5; D is possibly TRBD1 (5 bases). Trimming stripped 6 bases from V and 4 bases from J, with 16 bases between. CDR1 and CDR2 (germline): LNHDA, SQIVND (reference sequence). The CDR3 length is 15 residues. The CDR3 is CASSPQDLPNQPQHF. CDR3 sequence (DNA): TGTGCCAGTAGCCCACAGGACCTTCCTAATCAGCCCCAGCATTTT.

The J gene is TRBJ1-1, the V gene TRBV6-4, with a tentative D call TRBD1 (6 bases). Germline V CDR1 and CDR2: MRHNA, SNTAGT. The CDR3 has 13 amino acids. The ends were cut back, 4 bases at V and 4 bases at J, with 10 bases in the middle. In nucleotides, the CDR3 is TGTGCCAGCAGTGCCACAGGGAGCACTGAAGCTTTCTTT. It translates to CASSATGSTEAFF.

This clone was recorded once. This rearrangement joins TRBV19 to TRBJ1-4; 9 nucleotides agree with TRBD1. There are 15 residues in the CDR3. Per germline, CDR1 LNHDA and CDR2 SQIVND (reference sequence). The junction had 5 bases not matched to a gene; V was cut back by 4 bases and J by 5 bases. The CDR3 DNA follows: TGTGCCAGTAGTACTCCCGGGACAGGGAATGAAAAACTGTTTTTT. Its translation is CASSTPGTGNEKLFF.

This rearrangement joins TRBV29-1 to TRBJ2-5; tentative D call: TRBD2 (6 bases). The CDR3 spans 14 residues. The ends were cut back, 4 bases at V and 7 bases at J, with 19 bases in the middle. The V gene's germline CDR1 is SQVTM and CDR2 ANQGSEA. CDR3 DNA sequence: TGCAGCGTTGTCCCCTCAACTAGCATCGGGACCCAGTACTTC. Its protein product is CSVVPSTSIGTQYF.

J is TRBJ2-6 and V is TRBV7-2; tentative D call: TRBD2 (6 bases). V was shortened by 6 bases and J by 0 bases, with 15 bases between the two germline ends. CDR1 SGHTA and CDR2 FQGNSA come from the germline V gene. CDR3 length: 17 residues. The CDR3 nucleotides read TGTGCCAGCAGTCGATTAGCGGCCACCTCTGGGGCCAACGTCCTGACTTTC. Its translation: CASSRLAATSGANVLTF.

The chain links TRBV28 to TRBJ1-5; 7 nucleotides align to TRBD1. The V gene end was trimmed by 6 bases and the J gene end by 5 bases; junction bases not matched to a gene: 10. This CDR3 comprises 15 residues. Germline CDR1 MDHEN, CDR2 SYDVKM. The CDR3 DNA reads as TGTGCCAGCAGCACCCTCGACAGGGTGTATCAGCCCCAGCATTTT. Translation: CASSTLDRVYQPQHF.

The rearrangement uses TRBV19 and TRBJ1-6, with D perhaps TRBD1 (6 bases). The ends were cut back, 3 bases at V and 4 bases at J, with 16 bases in the middle. CDR3 length: 17 amino acids. Germline CDR1 LNHDA, CDR2 SQIVND (reference sequence). In DNA form, the CDR3 reads TGTGCCAGTAGTATTGATCGGGGACAATTTTATAATTCACCCCTCCACTTT. Amino acids: CASSIDRGQFYNSPLHF.

J is TRBJ1-1 and V is TRBV18; no reliable D call. CDR1 KGHSH and CDR2 LQKENI come from the germline V gene. V lost 3 bases and J lost 3, with 8 bases in between. The CDR3 loop spans 13 amino acids. As DNA, the CDR3 is TGTGCCAGCTCACCGTCTCGGGACACTGAAGCTTTCTTT. Residues: CASSPSRDTEAFF.

CDR3 region: CASSLIPTGPRGYGYTF. The CDR3 DNA reads as TGTGCCAGCAGCTTAATCCCCACAGGCCCTAGGGGCTATGGCTACACCTTC. The chain has TRBV7-9 and TRBJ1-2, with D maybe TRBD1 (5 bases). V dropped 2 bases and J dropped 4 bases, with 20 bases sitting between them. CDR1 is SEHNR and CDR2 is FQNEAQ in the germline V gene (reference sequence). The CDR3 runs to 17 residues.

In nucleotides, the CDR3 is TGCGCCAGCAGCTTAGGAGCGGGAGGGGATCAAGAGACCCAGTACTTC. Translation: CASSLGAGGDQETQYF. The chain couples TRBV5-1 to TRBJ2-5; 10 bases are shared with TRBD2. In germline, CDR1 is SGHRS, CDR2 YFSETQ. J lost 2 bases, V lost 2 bases, and 6 bases had no gene match. The length of the CDR3 is 16 residues.

The gene calls are TRBV30 and TRBJ1-1; unclear D gene. The V gene's germline CDR1 is GTSNPN and CDR2 SVGIG (reference sequence). The CDR3 sequence is 12 residues long. Trimming cost V 3 bases and J 3 bases, with 8 bases left between them. The CDR3 loop is CAWSPSYTEAFF. The CDR3 DNA reads as TGTGCCTGGAGCCCCAGTTACACTGAAGCTTTCTTT.

The V call is TRBV2, the J call TRBJ1-2; D gene unclear. CDR1 is SNHLY, CDR2 FYNNEI, per germline. V shed 2 bases and J shed 4 bases, with 2 bases lying between them. The CDR3 length is 11 residues. The CDR3 spells CASSELYGYTF. The CDR3 nucleotides read TGTGCCAGCAGTGAACTCTATGGCTACACCTTC.

V and J are TRBV6-1 and TRBJ2-5; a possible D gene is TRBD1 (5 bases). The CDR3 runs 14 residues. V shed 7 bases and J shed 5 bases, with 17 bases lying between them. Germline loops: CDR1 MNHNS, CDR2 SASEGT. The CDR3 DNA reads TGTGCCAGCACTCAAGGACACCAGGGTGAGACCCAGTACTTC. Its protein is CASTQGHQGETQYF.

The chain couples TRBV5-1 to TRBJ1-1; D is unresolved. The ends were cut back, 0 bases at V and 2 bases at J, with 14 bases in the middle. Germline CDR1 SGHRS, CDR2 YFSETQ. The length of the CDR3 is 16 residues. The CDR3 region is CASSLGRERVNTEAFF. The CDR3 region has the DNA TGCGCCAGCAGCTTGGGGCGGGAGCGGGTAAACACTGAAGCTTTCTTT.

This clone was observed a handful of times. V is TRBV19 and J is TRBJ1-5, with 7 nucleotides matching TRBD1. The V gene's germline CDR1 is LNHDA and CDR2 SQIVND (reference sequence). This CDR3 is 13 amino acids long. V was clipped by 5 bases and J by 5 bases; unmatched bases: 3. The CDR3 coding sequence is TGTGCCAGTAGTTGGGACAGATATCAGCCCCAGCATTTT. Its translation is CASSWDRYQPQHF.

This clone was detected only once. V usage is TRBV15 and J usage is TRBJ2-1, with D maybe TRBD2 (6 bases). Per the germline V gene, CDR1 is LNHNV and CDR2 is YYDKDF (reference sequence). Trimming cost V 7 bases and J 2 bases, with 15 bases left between them. There are 15 residues in the CDR3. In DNA form, the CDR3 reads TGTGCCACCACCCGAGTGGGCGGGGCCTACAATGAGCAGTTCTTC. Translated, it gives CATTRVGGAYNEQFF.

V and J are TRBV28 and TRBJ1-5; D unresolved. The CDR3 extends over 15 amino acids. Trimming removed 7 bases at V and 4 bases at J, with 17 bases between. Germline V gene lookup returns CDR1 MDHEN and CDR2 SYDVKM. The CDR3 sequence is CASTPEGRKNQPQHF. The CDR3 DNA sequence: TGTGCCAGCACCCCGGAGGGCAGGAAGAATCAGCCCCAGCATTTT.

The chain is built from TRBV27 and TRBJ2-7, with TRBD1 matching over 7 bases. The CDR3 length is 18 residues. Unmatched junction bases numbered 14, after V lost 1 base and J lost 2 bases. CDR1 MNHEY and CDR2 SMNVEV come from the germline V gene (reference sequence). The CDR3 is CASSLYPWVTGSTYEQYF. The DNA of the CDR3 is TGTGCCAGCAGTTTATATCCATGGGTGACAGGGAGTACCTACGAGCAGTACTTC.

This chain uses TRBV5-1 with TRBJ1-1; D is possibly TRBD1 (5 bases). CDR3 size: 13 residues. The V gene's germline CDR1 is SGHRS and CDR2 YFSETQ. V lost 5 bases and J 0 bases, leaving 8 bases between the germline ends. Here the CDR3 DNA reads TGCGCCAGCAGGGTCAGGGTGAACACTGAAGCTTTCTTT. Residues: CASRVRVNTEAFF.